This T cell receptor (beta chain) was identified in a study of beta chain features in type 1 diabetes. Overall study context: The examined sorted cells totaled 110 million or so across samples.

Of the isolated RNA, all was reverse transcribed, and so the sequenced material was expressed TCRB transcripts. Here immunoSEQ multiplex PCR was the method, and the copy in TCRdb shows in-frame clones only, minus some. The sample comprises about 620,000 clones, 15% to 18% of which are singletons, and under 0.095% rests with the top ten. The sample holds a few counts of this clone. Its antigen is not known. Study outcomes and limitations: Although PCR might favor shorter templates, it would do so equally in patients and controls. Insertion counts at VDJ junctions were lower in type 1 diabetes patients, who also showed more deletions there.

CDR3 length equals 13 residues. Trimming shortened V by 1 base and J by 2 bases, and 5 bases separated the two germline ends. Germline V gene data show CDR1 as LNHDA and CDR2 as SQIVND (reference sequence). Material for sequencing was naive CD4+ T cells from blood. The sequence was collected from a young man in good health. The chain couples TRBV19 to TRBJ1-2; no clear D. CDR3 protein: CASSIGGNYGYTF. CDR3 bases: TGTGCCAGTAGTATAGGAGGAAACTATGGCTACACCTTC.